This T cell receptor beta chain stems from a study of blood T cell repertoires in COVID-19. About the study: Sample material is recorded as cDNA or gDNA derived from T cells, B-cell-depleted T cells, or PBMCs.

Seattle participants joined during active infection and were tracked over time. Germline CDR1 reads MNHEY; CDR2 reads SVGAGI. The CDR3 is 15 residues long. The V gene end was trimmed by 5 bases and the J gene end by 2 bases; junction bases not matched to a gene: 5. Source study methods: By means of reference gene primer amplification, nucleated cell counts were estimated. Measured with immunoSEQ multiplex PCR; TCRdb has only the in-frame clones, and not every one. That table is the source of V, J and clone size, and D and trimming were worked out from the DNA. The sample contains 200,000 to 300,000 clones, around 90% of which appear only once.

This chain links TRBV6-5 with TRBJ2-3; 9 bases are a match to TRBD1. The sequence derives from a man younger than 40 with COVID-19, enrolled during active disease. Source material: peripheral blood. As DNA, the CDR3 is TGTGCCAGCAGTCAACAGGGGGCCTTCACAGATACGCAGTATTTT. It codes for CASSQQGAFTDTQYF.